These 20 T cell receptor beta chains originate from one sample sequenced in a study of cytomegalovirus exposure and HLA in healthy donors. With 60 Vbeta and 13 Jbeta primers, the PCR was carried out. Assay: immunoSEQ multiplex PCR; the TCRdb copy retains only in-frame clones and omits some. This sample yields under 200,000 clones, of which roughly three quarters are seen a single time; roughly 7.4% belongs to the top ten. The source material was PBMCs. The receptors shown here come from a male donor in good health and CMV-seropositive.

V usage is TRBV18 and J usage is TRBJ2-1, with 8 bases matching TRBD1. The ends lost 0 bases at V and 6 bases at J; junction bases unmatched: 7. Germline CDR1 and CDR2: KGHSH and LQKENI. CDR3 length: 16 residues. CDR3 residues: CASSPPGQGWGNEQFF. CDR3 sequence (DNA): TGTGCCAGCTCACCACCTGGACAGGGTTGGGGCAATGAGCAGTTCTTC. Drawing the rest from reference TRBV18 and TRBJ2-1, the complete variable domain is NAGVMQNPRHLVRRRGQEARLRCSPMKGHSHVYWYRQLPEEGLKFMVYLQKENIIDESGMPKERFSAEFPKEGPSILRIQQVVRGDSAAYFCASSPPGQGWGNEQFFGPGTRLTVL.

The chain joins TRBV14 to TRBJ1-2; no clear D. The CDR3 covers 15 residues. V lost 0 bases, J lost 8 bases, and 16 bases lay in between. Germline CDR1 reads SGHDN; CDR2 reads FVKESK. The CDR3 nucleotides are TGTGCCAGCAGCCAAGATCGGGGAAGATCGGGGGGCTACACCTTC. Amino acid sequence: CASSQDRGRSGGYTF. The full variable domain, with the rest looked up from reference TRBV14 and TRBJ1-2, is EAGVTQFPSHSVIEKGQTVTLRCDPISGHDNLYWYRRVMGKEIKFLLHFVKESKQDESGMPNNRFLAERTGGTYSTLKVQPAELEDSGVYFCASSQDRGRSGGYTFGSGTRLTVV.

The CDR3 protein is CASSAGGSYNEQFF. In DNA form, the CDR3 reads TGCGCCAGCAGTGCGGGTGGCTCCTACAATGAGCAGTTCTTC. The J gene is TRBJ2-1, the V gene TRBV10-1; D is undetermined. With 4 bases removed from V and 0 bases from J, the gap between germline ends came to 7 bases. Germline CDR1 WNHNN, CDR2 SYGVQD (reference sequence). The CDR3 covers 14 residues.

CDR3 sequence reads: CASRWTQGLYEQYF. CDR3 DNA: TGTGCCAGCAGGTGGACACAGGGCCTCTACGAGCAGTACTTC. This sequence joins TRBV6-1 and TRBJ2-7; weak D call: TRBD1 (6 bases). The CDR3 covers 14 residues. Germline CDR1 is MNHNS and CDR2 is SASEGT. Deletions cut 6 bases from V and 3 bases from J, with 15 bases between.

This clone was picked up a small number of times. This chain joins TRBV4-3 and TRBJ2-7; 9 bases map to TRBD2. This CDR3 has 20 amino acids. V shed 0 bases and J 5 bases; nucleotides not matched to a gene: 20. Germline-derived CDR1 and CDR2 are LGHNA and YSLEER. The CDR3 loop is CASSQEISFYRGGALDEQYF. CDR3 DNA: TGCGCCAGCAGCCAAGAGATCAGCTTTTACCGCGGGGGGGCTCTGGACGAGCAGTACTTC.

The genes are TRBV5-1 and TRBJ1-1; D might be TRBD1 (5 bases). The V gene lost 9 bases and the J gene lost 4 bases, with 19 bases spanning the gap. The CDR3 sequence is 14 residues long. The germline V gene has CDR1 SGHRS and CDR2 YFSETQ. The CDR3 DNA is TGCGCCACCGCCCGGGGGGGGACGGGCACTGAAGCTTTCTTT. Translating gives CATARGGTGTEAFF.

The V call is TRBV30, the J call TRBJ1-2, with 7 nucleotides matching TRBD1. J gave up 7 bases and V 5 bases, and 4 bases lay outside the gene matches. Germline CDR1 and CDR2: GTSNPN and SVGIG (reference sequence). The CDR3 length is 11 residues. The chain's CDR3 is CAWLRGPGYTF. The CDR3 nucleotides are TGTGCCTGGCTAAGGGGGCCTGGCTACACCTTC. Full variable domain (missing parts from reference TRBV30 and TRBJ1-2): SQTIHQWPATLVQPVGSPLSLECTVEGTSNPNLYWYRQAAGRGLQLLFYSVGIGQISSEVPQNLSASRPQDRQFILSSKKLLLSDSGFYLCAWLRGPGYTFGSGTRLTVV.

This clone turned up a few times. This chain's CDR3 is CASSLVSVHGYTF. The CDR3 DNA sequence: TGTGCCAGCAGCTTGGTTTCAGTTCATGGCTACACCTTC. This chain uses TRBV5-6 with TRBJ1-2; D is ambiguous. Germline CDR1 is SGHDT and CDR2 is YYEEEE. CDR3 length: 13 amino acids. V was trimmed by 0 bases and J by 6 bases, leaving 9 bases between them.

This chain joins TRBV5-3 and TRBJ1-4, with 7 nucleotides matching TRBD1. TRBV5-3 is filed as an ORF, its function uncertain. After removal of 4 bases from V and 3 bases from J, the junction contained 9 bases not matched to a gene. The CDR3 spans 16 residues. CDR3 amino acids: CARSIRQGGSNEKLFF. Here the CDR3 DNA reads TGTGCCAGAAGCATCCGACAGGGAGGTTCTAATGAAAAACTGTTTTTT.

This clone was detected only a few times. The chain employs TRBV4-1 and TRBJ2-7; D gene unclear. Germline assignment: CDR1 MGHRA and CDR2 YSYEKL. Trimming cost V 1 base and J 1 base, with 11 bases left between them. The CDR3 is 15 residues long. The CDR3: CASSQASRLSYEQYF. For the CDR3, the DNA is TGCGCCAGCAGCCAAGCATCACGACTTTCCTACGAGCAGTACTTC.

This CDR3 is CAWSRQGINYGYTF. CDR3 bases: TGTGCCTGGAGTAGACAGGGGATTAACTATGGCTACACCTTC. This chain links TRBV30 with TRBJ1-2; TRBD1 matches 8 bases. The CDR3 has 14 residues. Germline CDR1 GTSNPN, CDR2 SVGIG (reference sequence). The trim removed 2 bases at V and 1 base at J, leaving 3 bases unmatched.

The chain is built from TRBV10-1 and TRBJ2-2; perhaps TRBD1 as D (6 bases). V lost 3 bases, J lost 0 bases, and 17 bases lay in between. Looked up from germline, CDR1 is WNHNN and CDR2 is SYGVQD (reference sequence). The CDR3 length is 18 residues. CDR3 nucleotides: TGCGCCAGCAGTGATGATACAGGGAGCCCGTCGAACACCGGGGAGCTGTTTTTT. Translating it yields CASSDDTGSPSNTGELFF.

In its sample, this clone was seen once. The V gene is TRBV15, the J gene TRBJ2-1, with 8 bases aligning to TRBD1. Germline CDR1 reads LNHNV; CDR2 reads YYDKDF (reference sequence). Trimming removed 4 bases from V and 6 bases from J; junction bases left unmatched: 11. This CDR3 region has 16 residues. In DNA form, the CDR3 reads TGTGCCACCAGCATGGGTGACACAGGGGGGACCAATGAGCAGTTCTTC. This sequence encodes CATSMGDTGGTNEQFF.

This sequence joins TRBV6-6 and TRBJ2-1; D may be TRBD1 (7 bases). V was cut by 6 bases and J by 4 bases, with 19 bases left in between. Germline lookup yields CDR1 MNHNY and CDR2 SVGAGI (reference sequence). The CDR3 is made up of 16 amino acids. The CDR3 bases are TGTGCCAGCAGCGGCAGGGGGGCCCTTATATACAATGAGCAGTTCTTC. Its protein is CASSGRGALIYNEQFF.

This clone was observed a few times. The genes are TRBV2 and TRBJ1-5; 7 bases are a match to TRBD1. The CDR3 extends over 16 amino acids. Germline V lookup: CDR1 SNHLY, CDR2 FYNNEI. Trimming took 4 bases from V and 3 from J; bases not matched to a gene: 9. The DNA for the CDR3 is TGTGCCAGCAGTGCTAGAGACAGGGTATACAATCAGCCCCAGCATTTT. Residues: CASSARDRVYNQPQHF. Complete variable domain (other parts from reference TRBV2 and TRBJ1-5): EPEVTQTPSHQVTQMGQEVILRCVPISNHLYFYWYRQILGQKVEFLVSFYNNEISEKSEIFDDQFSVERPDGSNFTLKIRSTKLEDSAMYFCASSARDRVYNQPQHFGDGTRLSIL.

The rearrangement links TRBV7-2 to TRBJ2-1; 10 nucleotides match TRBD2. CDR1 is SGHTA, CDR2 FQGNSA, per germline. The CDR3 has 19 amino acids. V was pared by 3 bases and J by 0 bases, with 11 bases of the junction left unmatched. The CDR3 region is CASSFPKRGGSSSYNEQFF. In DNA, the CDR3 is TGTGCCAGCAGCTTCCCTAAGCGGGGGGGCTCAAGCTCCTACAATGAGCAGTTCTTC.

V and J are TRBV19 and TRBJ2-7, with a weak D call TRBD1 (6 bases). Germline V gene data show CDR1 as LNHDA and CDR2 as SQIVND (reference sequence). The CDR3 contains 13 residues. V was shortened by 5 bases and J by 3 bases, with 11 bases between the two germline ends. Here the CDR3 reads CASSERTVYEQYF. CDR3 in DNA: TGTGCCAGTAGTGAGCGGACAGTCTACGAGCAGTACTTC.

This chain uses TRBV7-3 with TRBJ2-2; TRBD1 is a possible D gene (5 bases). Deletions cut 6 bases from V and 3 bases from J, with 11 bases between. From germline, CDR1 is SGHTA and CDR2 FQGTGA. The length of the CDR3 is 14 residues. For the CDR3, the DNA is TGTGCCAGCAGGGGGCAGGGTGACACCGGGGAGCTGTTTTTT. Protein sequence: CASRGQGDTGELFF.

This clone was seen a few times. This chain connects TRBV5-1 to TRBJ2-2; 9 bases line up with TRBD2. V dropped 4 bases and J dropped 0; count of bases not matched to a gene: 4. This CDR3 comprises 16 residues. Germline V gene data show CDR1 as SGHRS and CDR2 as YFSETQ. CDR3 sequence (DNA): TGCGCCAGCAGCGGCGGGGGGGTCGCGAACACCGGGGAGCTGTTTTTT. It encodes CASSGGGVANTGELFF.

This clone has more than one count but fewer than ten. This chain connects TRBV7-9 to TRBJ1-2; 12 bases line up with TRBD1. Germline CDR1 is SEHNR and CDR2 is FQNEAQ (reference sequence). This CDR3 contains 14 residues. V was pared by 5 bases and J by 8 bases, with 6 bases of the junction left unmatched. Written as DNA, the CDR3 is TGTGCCAGCAGCGGGACAGGGGGCAATAGAGGCTACACCTTC. It is translated as CASSGTGGNRGYTF.